The clone carrying this TCR beta chain has just a few counts. Its antigen is undetermined. The data were taken from a study of beta chain features in type 1 diabetes. Study conclusions and caveats: PCR might show a preference for shorter templates, equally across patients and controls. Shorter TCRB CDR3s, moderately but significantly so, marked every one of the four CD4+ subsets in Type 1 diabetes patients.

J lost 12 bases, V lost 5 bases, and 11 bases had no gene match. CDR1 SNHLY and CDR2 FYNNEI come from the germline V gene. The CDR3 has 14 residues. Every isolated RNA sample was fully reverse transcribed, so sequencing captured expressed TCRB transcripts. The data were produced by immunoSEQ multiplex PCR, yet TCRdb's version contains in-frame clones alone and is incomplete. Of some 250,000 clones listed, 11% were seen once; the top ten hold approximately 0.017%. The sequencing input was naive CD4+ T cells from blood. The chain uses TRBV2 and TRBJ2-7, with 12 bases lining up with TRBD2. The sequence came from a man aged 25 to 45 with type 1 diabetes. CDR3 nucleotides: TGTGCCAGCAGTTCTAGCGGGGGGGACCACCGTCGGTACTTC. Protein product: CASSSSGGDHRRYF.